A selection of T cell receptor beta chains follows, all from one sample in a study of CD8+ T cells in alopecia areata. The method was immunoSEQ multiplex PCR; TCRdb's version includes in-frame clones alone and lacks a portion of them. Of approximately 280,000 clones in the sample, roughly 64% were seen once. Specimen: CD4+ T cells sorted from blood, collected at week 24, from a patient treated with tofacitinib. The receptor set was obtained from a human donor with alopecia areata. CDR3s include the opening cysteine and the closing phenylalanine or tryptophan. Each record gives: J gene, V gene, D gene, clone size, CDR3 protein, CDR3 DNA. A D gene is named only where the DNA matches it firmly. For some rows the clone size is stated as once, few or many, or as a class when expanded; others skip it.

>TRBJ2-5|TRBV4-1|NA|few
CASSQVPGGPQETQYF
TGCGCCAGCAGCCAAGTTCCCGGGGGCCCCCAAGAGACCCAGTACTTC
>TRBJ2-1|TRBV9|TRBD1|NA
CASSVAGDRAHEQFF
TGTGCCAGCAGCGTAGCAGGAGACAGGGCGCATGAGCAGTTCTTC
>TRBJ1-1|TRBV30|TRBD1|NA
CAWSDRGPPPTFF
TGTGCCTGGAGTGACAGGGGGCCTCCCCCAACTTTCTTT
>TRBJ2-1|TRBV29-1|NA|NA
CSTQPGLAYNEQFF
TGCAGCACCCAGCCGGGACTTGCCTACAATGAGCAGTTCTTC
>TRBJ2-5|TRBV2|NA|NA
CASRVYTSPYF
TGTGCCAGCAGGGTATACACCTCCCCGTACTTC
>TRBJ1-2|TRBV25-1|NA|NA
CASSEVGTNYGYTF
TGTGCCAGCAGTGAAGTCGGTACTAACTATGGCTACACCTTC
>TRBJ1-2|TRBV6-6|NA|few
CATQTDGNYGYTF
TGTGCCACCCAGACTGACGGGAACTATGGCTACACCTTC
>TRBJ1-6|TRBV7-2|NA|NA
CASSFQTGPNSPLHF
TGTGCCAGCAGCTTTCAAACAGGGCCCAATTCACCCCTCCACTTT
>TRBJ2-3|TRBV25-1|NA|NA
CASSGASDTQYF
TGTGCCAGCAGTGGCGCCTCAGATACGCAGTATTTT
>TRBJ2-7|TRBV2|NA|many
CASYDYEQYF
TGTGCCAGCTACGACTACGAGCAGTACTTC
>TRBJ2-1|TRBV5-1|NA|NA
CASSPVGGSYNEQFF
TGCGCCAGCAGCCCGGTCGGCGGCTCCTACAATGAGCAGTTCTTC
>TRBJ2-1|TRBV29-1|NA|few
CSAGVNEQFF
TGCAGCGCTGGGGTAAATGAGCAGTTCTTC
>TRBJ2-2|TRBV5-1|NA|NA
CASLPGVLNTGELFF
TGCGCCAGCCTACCGGGGGTCCTGAACACCGGGGAGCTGTTTTTT
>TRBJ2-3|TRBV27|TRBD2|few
CASRLASTDTQYF
TGTGCCAGCCGACTAGCGAGCACAGATACGCAGTATTTT
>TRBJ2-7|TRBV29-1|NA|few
CSVENSPYEQYF
TGCAGCGTTGAGAACAGCCCCTACGAGCAGTACTTC
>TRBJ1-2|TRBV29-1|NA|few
CSVQEDGYTF
TGCAGCGTTCAGGAAGACGGCTACACCTTC
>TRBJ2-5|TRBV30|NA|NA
CAWGVRETQYF
TGTGCCTGGGGGGTCCGTGAGACCCAGTACTTC
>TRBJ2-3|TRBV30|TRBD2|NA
CAWGLAGGRTDTQYF
TGTGCCTGGGGACTAGCGGGGGGTCGCACAGATACGCAGTATTTT
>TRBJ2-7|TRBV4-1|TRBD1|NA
CASSRPGQGFNEQYF
TGCGCCAGCAGTCGGCCGGGACAGGGGTTCAACGAGCAGTACTTC
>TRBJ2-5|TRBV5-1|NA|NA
CASSEDLGTQYF
TGCGCCAGCAGCGAAGATTTGGGGACCCAGTACTTC
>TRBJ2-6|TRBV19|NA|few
CASGSRGTGANVLTF
TGTGCCAGCGGCTCTCGGGGCACTGGGGCCAACGTCCTGACTTTC
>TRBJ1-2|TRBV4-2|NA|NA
CASSEYRANYGYTF
TGTGCCAGCAGCGAATACAGGGCTAACTATGGCTACACCTTC
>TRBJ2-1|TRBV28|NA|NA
CASSPPGPQYNEQFF
TGTGCCAGCAGTCCGCCGGGACCCCAATACAATGAGCAGTTCTTC
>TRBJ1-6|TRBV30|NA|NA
CAWTREESTPLHF
TGTGCCTGGACGCGGGAAGAATCGACCCCCCTCCACTTT
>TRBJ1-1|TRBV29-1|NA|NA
CSVEWEAFF
TGCAGCGTTGAATGGGAGGCTTTCTTT
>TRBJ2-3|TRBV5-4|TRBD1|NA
CASSLLTGADTQYF
TGTGCCAGCAGCCTATTGACAGGGGCAGATACGCAGTATTTT
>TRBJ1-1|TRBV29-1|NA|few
CSVEPGGRTEAFF
TGCAGCGTTGAACCCGGGGGCAGGACTGAAGCTTTCTTT
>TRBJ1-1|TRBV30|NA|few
CAWNGLTGVDTEAFF
TGTGCCTGGAACGGACTGACGGGGGTGGACACTGAAGCTTTCTTT
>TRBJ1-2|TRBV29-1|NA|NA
CSVEGSGAEANYGYTF
TGCAGCGTTGAAGGCTCAGGGGCCGAAGCTAACTATGGCTACACCTTC
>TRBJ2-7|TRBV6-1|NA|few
CASSWSRYEQYF
TGTGCCAGCAGTTGGTCCCGCTACGAGCAGTACTTC
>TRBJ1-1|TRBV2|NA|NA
CASSVRHANTEAFF
TGTGCCAGCAGTGTCAGACACGCGAACACTGAAGCTTTCTTT
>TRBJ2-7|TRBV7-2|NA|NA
CASTHPRLGAYEQYF
TGTGCCAGCACCCATCCTCGCCTGGGAGCCTACGAGCAGTACTTC
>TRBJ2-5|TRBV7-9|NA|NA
CASSLIRETQYF
TGTGCCAGCAGCTTAATTAGGGAGACCCAGTACTTC
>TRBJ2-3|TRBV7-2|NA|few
CASSFERGGATQYF
TGTGCCAGCAGCTTCGAAAGGGGGGGAGCGACGCAGTATTTT
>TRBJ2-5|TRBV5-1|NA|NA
CASSPSGRGQETQYF
TGCGCCAGCAGTCCGTCGGGACGGGGGCAAGAGACCCAGTACTTC